This T cell receptor (beta chain) was identified in a study of cytomegalovirus exposure and HLA in healthy donors. Both 60 Vbeta primers and 13 Jbeta primers went into the PCR. The method was immunoSEQ multiplex PCR; TCRdb's version includes in-frame clones alone and lacks a portion of them. In total, the table holds some 200,000 clones. The CDR3 length is 15 residues. V gave up 5 bases and J gave up 6 bases; unmatched junction bases: 6. In germline, CDR1 is SGHAT, CDR2 FQNNGV. This receptor was identified in a girl aged 2 to 10 in good health and CMV-seropositive. V is TRBV11-2 and J is TRBJ1-5; 11 nucleotides agree with TRBD1. Sequencing was carried out using PBMCs. The DNA of the CDR3 is TGTGCCAGCAGCGGGACAGGGGGGCCCATTCAGCCCCAGCATTTT. Its protein product is CASSGTGGPIQPQHF.